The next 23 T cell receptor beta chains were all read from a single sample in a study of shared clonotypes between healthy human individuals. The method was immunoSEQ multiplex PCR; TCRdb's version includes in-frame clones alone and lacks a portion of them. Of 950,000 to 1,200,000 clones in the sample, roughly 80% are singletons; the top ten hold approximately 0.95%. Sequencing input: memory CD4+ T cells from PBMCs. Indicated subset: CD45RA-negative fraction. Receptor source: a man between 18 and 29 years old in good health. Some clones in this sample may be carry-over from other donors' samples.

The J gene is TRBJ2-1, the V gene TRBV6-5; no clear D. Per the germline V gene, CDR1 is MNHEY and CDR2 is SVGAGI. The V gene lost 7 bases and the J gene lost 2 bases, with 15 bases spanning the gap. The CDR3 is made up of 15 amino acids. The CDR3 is CASTMAASTYNEQFF. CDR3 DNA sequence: TGTGCCAGCACCATGGCGGCGTCGACCTACAATGAGCAGTTCTTC.

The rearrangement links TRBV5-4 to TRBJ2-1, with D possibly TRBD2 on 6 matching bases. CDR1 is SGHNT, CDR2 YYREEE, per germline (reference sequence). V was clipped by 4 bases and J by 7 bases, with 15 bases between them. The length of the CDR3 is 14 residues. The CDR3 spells CASSLNGGVNEQFF. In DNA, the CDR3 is TGTGCCAGCAGCCTAAACGGCGGGGTTAATGAGCAGTTCTTC.

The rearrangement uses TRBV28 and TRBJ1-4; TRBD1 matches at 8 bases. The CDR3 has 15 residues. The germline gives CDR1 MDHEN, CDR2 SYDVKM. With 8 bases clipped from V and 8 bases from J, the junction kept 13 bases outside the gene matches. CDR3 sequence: CASYAPGGAGEKLFF. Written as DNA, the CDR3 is TGTGCCAGCTACGCCCCAGGGGGCGCAGGAGAAAAACTGTTTTTT.

The CDR3 coding sequence is TGTGCCAGCAGCTTAGGCCCAGACATGAACACTGAAGCTTTCTTT. It translates to CASSLGPDMNTEAFF. The chain employs TRBV7-2 and TRBJ1-1; D call uncertain. This CDR3 is built from 15 residues. Germline V CDR1 and CDR2: SGHTA, FQGNSA. V lost 1 base to trimming and J lost 0 bases, with 9 bases between them.

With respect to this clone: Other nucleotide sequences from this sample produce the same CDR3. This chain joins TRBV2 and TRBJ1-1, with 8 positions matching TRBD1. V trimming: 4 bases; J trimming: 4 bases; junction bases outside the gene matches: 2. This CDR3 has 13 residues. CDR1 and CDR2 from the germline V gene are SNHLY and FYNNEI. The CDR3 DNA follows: TGTGCCAGCAGTGGCACAGGGGGCACTGAAGCTTTCTTT. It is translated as CASSGTGGTEAFF.

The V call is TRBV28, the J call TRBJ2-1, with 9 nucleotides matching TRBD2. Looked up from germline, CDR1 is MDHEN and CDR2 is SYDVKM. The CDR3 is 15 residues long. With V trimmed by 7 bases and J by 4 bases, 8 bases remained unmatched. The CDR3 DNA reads TGTGCCAGCACCCAGGGGCGGGAGGGGTACAATGAGCAGTTCTTC. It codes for CASTQGREGYNEQFF.

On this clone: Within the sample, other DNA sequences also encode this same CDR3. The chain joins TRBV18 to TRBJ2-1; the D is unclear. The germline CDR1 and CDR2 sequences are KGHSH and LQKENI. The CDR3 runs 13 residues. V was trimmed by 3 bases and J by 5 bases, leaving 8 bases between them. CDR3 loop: CASSPGTDNEQFF. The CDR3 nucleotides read TGTGCCAGCTCACCTGGAACGGACAATGAGCAGTTCTTC.

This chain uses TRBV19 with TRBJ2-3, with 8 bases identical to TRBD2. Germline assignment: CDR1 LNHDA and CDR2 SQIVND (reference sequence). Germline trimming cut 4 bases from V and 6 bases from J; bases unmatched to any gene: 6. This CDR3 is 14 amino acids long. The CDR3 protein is CASSKAGGVDTQYF. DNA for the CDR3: TGTGCCAGTAGTAAGGCGGGAGGCGTGGATACGCAGTATTTT.

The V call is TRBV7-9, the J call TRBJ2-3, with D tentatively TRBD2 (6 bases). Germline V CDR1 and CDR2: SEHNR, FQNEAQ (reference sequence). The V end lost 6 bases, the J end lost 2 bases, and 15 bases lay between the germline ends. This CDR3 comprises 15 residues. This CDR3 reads CASRNLSGLTDTQYF. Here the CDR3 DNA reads TGTGCCAGCAGGAACCTTAGCGGACTCACAGATACGCAGTATTTT.

Here the CDR3 reads CASSPSYSNEKLFF. In nucleotides, the CDR3 is TGTGCCAGCTCACCGAGCTACAGTAATGAAAAACTGTTTTTT. The V call is TRBV18, the J call TRBJ1-4; D remains ambiguous. Trimming took 3 bases from V and 4 from J, leaving 9 bases between them. CDR3 length: 14 amino acids. Germline V gene sequence: CDR1 KGHSH, CDR2 LQKENI.

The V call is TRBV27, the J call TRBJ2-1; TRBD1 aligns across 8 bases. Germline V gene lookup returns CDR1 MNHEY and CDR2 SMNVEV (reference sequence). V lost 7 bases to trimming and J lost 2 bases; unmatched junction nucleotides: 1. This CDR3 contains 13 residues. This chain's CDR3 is CASMTGAYNEQFF. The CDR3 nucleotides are TGTGCCAGCATGACAGGGGCCTACAATGAGCAGTTCTTC.

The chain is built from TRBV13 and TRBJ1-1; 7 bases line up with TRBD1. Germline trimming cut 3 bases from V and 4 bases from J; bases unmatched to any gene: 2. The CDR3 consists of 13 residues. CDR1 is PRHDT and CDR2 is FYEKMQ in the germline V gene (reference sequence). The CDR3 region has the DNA TGTGCCAGCAGCTTCCGACAGGGCACTGAAGCTTTCTTT. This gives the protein CASSFRQGTEAFF.

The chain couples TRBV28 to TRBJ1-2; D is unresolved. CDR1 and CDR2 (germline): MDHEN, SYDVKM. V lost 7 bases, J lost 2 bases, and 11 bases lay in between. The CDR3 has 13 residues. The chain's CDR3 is CASNPQKNYGYTF. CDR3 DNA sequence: TGTGCCAGCAACCCCCAAAAGAACTATGGCTACACCTTC.

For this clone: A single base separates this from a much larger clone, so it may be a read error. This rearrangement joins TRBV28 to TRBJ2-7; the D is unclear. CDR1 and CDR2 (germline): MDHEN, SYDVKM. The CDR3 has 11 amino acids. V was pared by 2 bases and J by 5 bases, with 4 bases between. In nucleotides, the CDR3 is TGTGCCAGCAGTTTAATCCACGAGCAGTACTTC. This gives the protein CASSLIHEQYF.

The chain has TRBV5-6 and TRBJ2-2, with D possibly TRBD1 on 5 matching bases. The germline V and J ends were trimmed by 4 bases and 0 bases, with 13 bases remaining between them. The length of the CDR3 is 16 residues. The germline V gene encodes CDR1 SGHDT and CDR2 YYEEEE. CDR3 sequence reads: CASSLRKGTNTGELFF. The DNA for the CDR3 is TGTGCCAGCAGCCTGAGGAAGGGGACGAACACCGGGGAGCTGTTTTTT.

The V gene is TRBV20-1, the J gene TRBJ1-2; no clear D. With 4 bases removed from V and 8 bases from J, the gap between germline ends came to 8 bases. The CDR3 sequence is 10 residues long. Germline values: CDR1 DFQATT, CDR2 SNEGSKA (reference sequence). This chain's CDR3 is CSATLLGYTF. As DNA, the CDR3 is TGCAGTGCTACACTTTTAGGCTACACCTTC.

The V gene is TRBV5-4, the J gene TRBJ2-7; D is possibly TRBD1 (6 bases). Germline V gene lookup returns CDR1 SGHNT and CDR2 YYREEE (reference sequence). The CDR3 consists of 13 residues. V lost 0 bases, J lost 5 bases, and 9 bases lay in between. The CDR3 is CASSLGTADEQYF. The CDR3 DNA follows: TGTGCCAGCAGCTTGGGGACAGCAGACGAGCAGTACTTC. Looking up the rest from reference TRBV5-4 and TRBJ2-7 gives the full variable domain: ETGVTQSPTHLIKTRGQQVTLRCSSQSGHNTVSWYQQALGQGPQFIFQYYREEENGRGNFPPRFSGLQFPNYSSELNVNALELDDSALYLCASSLGTADEQYFGPGTRLTVT.

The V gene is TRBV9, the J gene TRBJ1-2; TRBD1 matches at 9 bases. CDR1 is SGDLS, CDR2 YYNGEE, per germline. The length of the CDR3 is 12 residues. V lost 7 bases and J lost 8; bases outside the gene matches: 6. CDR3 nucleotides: TGTGCCAGCCAGAAGGACAGGGGAGGCTACACCTTC. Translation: CASQKDRGGYTF.

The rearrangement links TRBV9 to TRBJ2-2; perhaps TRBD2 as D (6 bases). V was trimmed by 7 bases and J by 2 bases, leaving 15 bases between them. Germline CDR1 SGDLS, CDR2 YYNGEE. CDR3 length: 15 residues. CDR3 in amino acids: CASGRIASNTGELFF. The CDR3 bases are TGTGCCAGCGGGAGGATTGCGAGTAACACCGGGGAGCTGTTTTTT.

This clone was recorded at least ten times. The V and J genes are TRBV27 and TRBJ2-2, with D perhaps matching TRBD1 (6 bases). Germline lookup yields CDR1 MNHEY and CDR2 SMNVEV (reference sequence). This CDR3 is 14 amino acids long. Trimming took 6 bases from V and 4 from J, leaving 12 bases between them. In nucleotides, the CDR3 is TGTGCCAGCAGCCGGGCAGGGGCCACCGGGGAGCTGTTTTTT. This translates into CASSRAGATGELFF.

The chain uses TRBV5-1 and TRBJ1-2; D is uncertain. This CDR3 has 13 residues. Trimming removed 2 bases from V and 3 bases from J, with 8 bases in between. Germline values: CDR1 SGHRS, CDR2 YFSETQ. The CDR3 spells CASSFDGDYGYTF. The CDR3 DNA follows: TGCGCCAGCAGCTTCGACGGAGACTATGGCTACACCTTC.

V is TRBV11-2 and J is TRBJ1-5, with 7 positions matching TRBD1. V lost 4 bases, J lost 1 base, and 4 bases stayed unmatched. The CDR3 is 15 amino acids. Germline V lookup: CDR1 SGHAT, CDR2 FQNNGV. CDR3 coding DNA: TGTGCCAGCAGCTCGACAGGGAGCAGCAATCAGCCCCAGCATTTT. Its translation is CASSSTGSSNQPQHF. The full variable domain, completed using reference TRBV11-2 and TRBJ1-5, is EAGVAQSPRYKIIEKRQSVAFWCNPISGHATLYWYQQILGQGPKLLIQFQNNGVVDDSQLPKDRFSAERLKGVDSTLKIQPAKLEDSAVYLCASSSTGSSNQPQHFGDGTRLSIL.

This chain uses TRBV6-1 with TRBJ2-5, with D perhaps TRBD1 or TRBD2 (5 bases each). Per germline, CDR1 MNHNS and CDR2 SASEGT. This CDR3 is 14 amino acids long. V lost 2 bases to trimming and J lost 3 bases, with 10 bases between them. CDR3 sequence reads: CASSERMGEETQYF. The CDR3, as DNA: TGTGCCAGCAGTGAACGTATGGGGGAAGAGACCCAGTACTTC.